This T cell receptor beta chain is drawn from a study of T cell responses to AZD1222 COVID-19 vaccine. Findings and caveats of the study: Among AZD1222 vaccinees, only 5 to 7 were seropositive at baseline. Donors were largely white British and mainly female; clonal diversity was possibly underestimated. Variant regions that are unmutated are reportedly the target of nearly half of spike-specific TCRs. Spike-wide coverage was observed for vaccine-associated CD4 TCRs, with dominant responses at 160-218 and 743-854.

The data were produced by immunoSEQ multiplex PCR, yet TCRdb's version contains in-frame clones alone and is incomplete. The sample consists of some 150,000 clones, around 85% of them appearing once. CDR1 is SGHDN, CDR2 FVKESK, per germline. CDR3 length: 15 residues. Trimming left V 1 base short and J 0 bases short, with 7 bases between. In the case of this clone: Antigen unknown.

The input for sequencing was peripheral blood, taken on day 0 of MenACWY control vaccination. The clonotype comes from an adult in good health. The chain is built from TRBV14 and TRBJ1-3, with D hard to call. CDR3: CASSQVHNSGNTIYF. CDR3 coding DNA: TGTGCCAGCAGCCAAGTGCACAACTCTGGAAACACCATATATTTT. The full variable domain, its missing parts supplied by reference TRBV14 and TRBJ1-3, is EAGVTQFPSHSVIEKGQTVTLRCDPISGHDNLYWYRRVMGKEIKFLLHFVKESKQDESGMPNNRFLAERTGGTYSTLKVQPAELEDSGVYFCASSQVHNSGNTIYFGEGSWLTVV.